This T cell receptor beta chain was sequenced for a study of T cell responses to AZD1222 COVID-19 vaccine (dated by TCRdb to the early 2020s). Concerning the study at large: AZD1222 recipients whose second dose came at about 4 weeks and those whose second dose came at about 12 weeks were combined into one group, since spike-specific TCR depth and breadth did not differ between the two schedules. TCR sequencing covered fewer than 250 trial participants: nearly 210 given two doses of AZD1222 and 26 given two doses of MenACWY control vaccine. Enrollment into the trials was organized by age into subgroups of 18-55, 56-69 and 70-plus years, and those subgroups contained about 160, 30 and 59 TCR-sequenced participants, respectively.

A remark on this clone: This receptor's antigen is unknown. Base qualities were left out, and no much larger clone turns up one base away.

According to the study, the label for this sample's time point signals: baseline before first vaccination. The vaccinee samples were drawn from two UK trials, COV001 and COV002, one of which was a single-blind randomized controlled phase 2/3 trial testing AZD1222 (ChAdOx1 nCoV-19) in healthy adults. For TCRbeta chain sequencing, PBMC samples from trial participants were taken at day 0 and at day 28 after the second dose. The CDR3 regions of human TCRbeta chains were analyzed by immunosequencing. The paper's data handling went like this. TCRs in the repertoires were compared against a reference library of SARS-CoV-2-specific TCRs that had been generated with the MIRA antigen-specificity platform. Breadth was defined as the fraction of unique TCRs that were SARS-CoV-2-associated. Depth was defined as the fraction of total T cells that were SARS-CoV-2-associated. Using the MIRA data, every spike-specific TCR was mapped to the spike region that the TCR reacted to and assigned to either a CD4 or a CD8 class. Log10-transformed breadth and depth values were compared by one-way ANOVA with Sidak's multiple comparisons tests. The table comes from immuneACCESS by way of TCRdb, which keeps in-frame sequences with V and J called. Part of the clones is missing from these tables; in studies checked, under half for an unresolved V gene and the rest for unknown reasons. V and J calls plus clone size are reproduced from that table; the DNA served to infer D and trimming. A total of 100,000 to 150,000 clones appear in this sample, 70% to 90% of them only once. The ten largest clones add up to 25% to 30% of the sample.

CDR1 SGDLS and CDR2 YYNGEE were looked up in the germline V gene. Trimming leaves V shorter by 4 bases and J shorter by 8 bases, with the junction holding 6 bases beyond the gene matches. CDR3 length: 14 amino acids, cysteine to phenylalanine. Just CDR3 DNA is preserved here, 42 bases in frame from base 1. The investigation overall reported the following: Nearly half of unique spike-specific TCRs reportedly recognized epitopes outside regions mutated in the B.1.351 and B.1.1.7 variants. Because no day 14 peak-response samples were available, repertoires were characterized only after the peak T cell response. Conclusions about previously exposed vaccinees were limited because only six AZD1222 recipients were SARS-CoV-2 seropositive at baseline. Participants were mostly white British and included more females than males, and it was suggested by the authors that clonal diversity may have been underestimated. In the small 56-69-year group, the increase in depth fell short of significance, most likely because of low power. After two AZD1222 doses, both the breadth and the depth of spike-specific TCRs were significantly higher than at day 0 and than in MenACWY recipients. Vaccine-associated CD4 TCRs spanned the whole spike protein, with dominant responses in regions 160-218 and 743-854.

The receptor was derived from an adult in good health. This material consisted of peripheral blood, taken on day 0 of AZD1222 vaccination. This chain is built from TRBV9 and TRBJ2-1; 10 central bases correspond to TRBD1. Read as DNA, the sequence is TGTGCCAGCAGCCCTCGGACAGGGGGAGATGAGCAGTTCTTC. This encodes CASSPRTGGDEQFF.